This T cell receptor (beta chain) originates from a study of blood T cell repertoires in COVID-19. For the study at large: From the United States, Italy and Spain came samples of acute and convalescent COVID-19. T cells, B-cell-depleted T cells, or PBMCs provided the cDNA or gDNA that served as material.

This clone was recorded only once. J lost 3 bases, V lost 0 bases, and 2 bases had no gene match. Germline lookup yields CDR1 SGHRS and CDR2 YFSETQ. CDR3 length: 15 residues. The authors' processing: Using reference gene primer amplification, nucleated cell counts were estimated. The protocol was immunoSEQ multiplex PCR, while the TCRdb copy is restricted to in-frame clones and leaves out a portion. V and J calls and clone size follow that table, whereas D and trimming were derived from the DNA. The data hold over 200,000 clones, with 80% to 85% observed a single time. The sequence derives from a man aged 50 to 60 with active or convalescent COVID-19. V gene TRBV5-1 combines with J gene TRBJ2-7, with TRBD2 matching 11 bases. The sample taken for sequencing was peripheral blood. The CDR3 DNA sequence: TGCGCCAGCAGCTTGGTTAGCGGGGGGGTCTACGAGCAGTACTTC. Protein product: CASSLVSGGVYEQYF.